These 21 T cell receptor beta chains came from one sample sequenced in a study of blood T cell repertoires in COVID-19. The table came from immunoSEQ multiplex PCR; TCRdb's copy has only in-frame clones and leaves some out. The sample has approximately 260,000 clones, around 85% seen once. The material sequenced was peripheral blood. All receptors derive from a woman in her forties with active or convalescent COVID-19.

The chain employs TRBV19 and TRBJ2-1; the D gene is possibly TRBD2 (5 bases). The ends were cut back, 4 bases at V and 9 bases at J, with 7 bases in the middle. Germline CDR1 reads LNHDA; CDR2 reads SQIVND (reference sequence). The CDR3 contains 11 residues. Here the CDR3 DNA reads TGTGCCAGTAGTAACGAGGGTGAGCAGTTCTTC. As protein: CASSNEGEQFF.

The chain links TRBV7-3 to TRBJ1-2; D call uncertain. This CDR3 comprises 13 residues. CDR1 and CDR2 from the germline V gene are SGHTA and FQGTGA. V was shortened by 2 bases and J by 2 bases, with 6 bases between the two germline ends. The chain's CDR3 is CASSLGRNYGYTF. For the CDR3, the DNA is TGTGCCAGCAGCTTAGGCAGAAACTATGGCTACACCTTC.

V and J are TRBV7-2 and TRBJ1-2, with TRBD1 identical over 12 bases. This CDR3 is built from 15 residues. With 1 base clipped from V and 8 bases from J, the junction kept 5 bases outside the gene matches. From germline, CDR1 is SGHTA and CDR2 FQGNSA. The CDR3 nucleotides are TGTGCCAGCAGCTTAGTAGGGACAGGGGGCGAGGGCTACACCTTC. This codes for CASSLVGTGGEGYTF.

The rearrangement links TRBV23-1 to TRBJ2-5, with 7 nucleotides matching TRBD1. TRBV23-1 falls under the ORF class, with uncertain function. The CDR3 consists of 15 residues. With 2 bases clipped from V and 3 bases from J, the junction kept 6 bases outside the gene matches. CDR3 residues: CASSQRGREKETQYF. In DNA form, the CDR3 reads TGCGCCAGCAGTCAAAGGGGGCGAGAAAAAGAGACCCAGTACTTC.

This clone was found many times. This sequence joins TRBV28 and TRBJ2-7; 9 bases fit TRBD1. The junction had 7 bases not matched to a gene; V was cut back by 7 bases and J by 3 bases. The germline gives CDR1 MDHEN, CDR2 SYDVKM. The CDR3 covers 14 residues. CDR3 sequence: CASMPGTGNYEQYV. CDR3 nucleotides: TGTGCCAGCATGCCGGGGACAGGGAACTACGAGCAGTACGTC.

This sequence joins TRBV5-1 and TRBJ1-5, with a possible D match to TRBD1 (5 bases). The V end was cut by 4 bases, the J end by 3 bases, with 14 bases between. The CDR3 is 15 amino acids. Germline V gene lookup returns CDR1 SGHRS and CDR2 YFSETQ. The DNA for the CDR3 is TGCGCCAGCAGCCCAAATACAGGTACCAATCAGCCCCAGCATTTT. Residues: CASSPNTGTNQPQHF.

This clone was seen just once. CDR3: CASSWGMRDVWELFF. DNA for the CDR3: TGCGCCAGCAGCTGGGGGATGCGGGACGTTTGGGAGCTGTTTTTT. This chain joins TRBV5-1 and TRBJ2-2, with a tentative D call TRBD2 (6 bases). CDR1 and CDR2 (germline): SGHRS, YFSETQ. V was cut by 3 bases and J by 9 bases, with 18 bases left in between. The CDR3 is made up of 15 amino acids.

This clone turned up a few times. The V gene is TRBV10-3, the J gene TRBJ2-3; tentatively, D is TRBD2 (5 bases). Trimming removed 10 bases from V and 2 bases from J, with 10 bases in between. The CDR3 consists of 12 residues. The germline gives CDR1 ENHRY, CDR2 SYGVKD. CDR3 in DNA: TGTGCCACCGGCCGGGACACAGATACGCAGTATTTT. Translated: CATGRDTDTQYF.

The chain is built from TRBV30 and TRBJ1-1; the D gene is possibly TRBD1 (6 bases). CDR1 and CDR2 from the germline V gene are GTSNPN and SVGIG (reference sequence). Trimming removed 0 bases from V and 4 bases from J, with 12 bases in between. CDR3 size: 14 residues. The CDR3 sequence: CAWSVLTGFTEAFF. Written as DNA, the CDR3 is TGTGCCTGGAGTGTACTTACAGGGTTCACTGAAGCTTTCTTT.

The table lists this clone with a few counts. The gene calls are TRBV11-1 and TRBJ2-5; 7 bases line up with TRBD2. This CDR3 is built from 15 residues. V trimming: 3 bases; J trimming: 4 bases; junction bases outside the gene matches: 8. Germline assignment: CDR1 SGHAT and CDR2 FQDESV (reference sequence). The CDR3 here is CASSFGGGFLETQYF. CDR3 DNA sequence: TGTGCCAGCAGCTTTGGCGGGGGTTTTTTAGAGACCCAGTACTTC.

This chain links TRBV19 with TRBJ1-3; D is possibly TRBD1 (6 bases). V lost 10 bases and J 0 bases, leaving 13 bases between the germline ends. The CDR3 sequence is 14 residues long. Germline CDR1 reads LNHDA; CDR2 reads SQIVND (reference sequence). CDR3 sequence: CATVNRDSGNTIYF. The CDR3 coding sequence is TGTGCCACTGTGAACAGGGACTCTGGAAACACCATATATTTT.

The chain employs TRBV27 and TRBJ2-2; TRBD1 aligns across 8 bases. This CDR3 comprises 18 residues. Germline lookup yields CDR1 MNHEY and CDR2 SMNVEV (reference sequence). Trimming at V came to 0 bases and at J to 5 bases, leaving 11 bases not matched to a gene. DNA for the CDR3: TGTGCCAGCAGTTTATCGACCCGGACAGGGTCGAGTACCGGGGAGCTGTTTTTT. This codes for CASSLSTRTGSSTGELFF.

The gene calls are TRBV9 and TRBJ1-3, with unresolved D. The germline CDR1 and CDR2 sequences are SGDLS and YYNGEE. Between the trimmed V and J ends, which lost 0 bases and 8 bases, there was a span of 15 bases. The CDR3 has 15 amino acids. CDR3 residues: CASSVGGSPVDTIYF. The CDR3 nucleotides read TGTGCCAGCAGCGTAGGCGGCAGCCCCGTAGACACCATATATTTT.

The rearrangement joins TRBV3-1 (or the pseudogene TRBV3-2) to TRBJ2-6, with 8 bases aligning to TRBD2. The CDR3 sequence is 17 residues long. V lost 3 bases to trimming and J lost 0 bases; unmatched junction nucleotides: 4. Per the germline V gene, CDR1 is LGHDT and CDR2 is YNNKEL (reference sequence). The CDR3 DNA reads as TGTGCCAGCAGCCACCCGGGGGGGGGCTCTGGGGCCAACGTCCTGACTTTC. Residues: CASSHPGGGSGANVLTF.

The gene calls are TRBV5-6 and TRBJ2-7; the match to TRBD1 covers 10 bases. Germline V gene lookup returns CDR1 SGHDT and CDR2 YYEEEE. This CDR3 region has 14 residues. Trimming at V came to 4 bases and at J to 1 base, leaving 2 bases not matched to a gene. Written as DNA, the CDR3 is TGTGCCAGCAGCCCGGGACAGGGGTCCTACGAGCAGTACTTC. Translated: CASSPGQGSYEQYF.

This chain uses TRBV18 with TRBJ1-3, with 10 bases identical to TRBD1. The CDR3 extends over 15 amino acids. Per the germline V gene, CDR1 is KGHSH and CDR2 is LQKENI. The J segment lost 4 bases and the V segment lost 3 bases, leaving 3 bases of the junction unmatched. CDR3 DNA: TGTGCCAGCTCACCGGGACAGGGGATCGGAAACACCATATATTTT. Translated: CASSPGQGIGNTIYF.

Written as DNA, the CDR3 is TGCGCCAGCAGCTTACAGGGGGCAGGGGAGACCCAGTACTTC. Amino acids: CASSLQGAGETQYF. The genes are TRBV10-2 and TRBJ2-5, with 9 bases identical to TRBD1. This CDR3 comprises 14 residues. The germline V gene encodes CDR1 WSHSY and CDR2 SAAADI. Trimming cost V 6 bases and J 5 bases; bases outside gene matches: 7.

This chain's CDR3 is CASSFRARGRSGNTIYF. In nucleotides, the CDR3 is TGTGCCAGCAGCTTTCGCGCCCGAGGAAGATCGGGAAACACCATATATTTT. This rearrangement joins TRBV7-3 to TRBJ1-3; D is unresolved. This CDR3 is built from 17 residues. Germline V gene lookup returns CDR1 SGHTA and CDR2 FQGTGA. Trimming removed 3 bases at V and 4 bases at J, with 19 bases between.

Here the CDR3 reads CSADSTDTEAFF. As DNA, the CDR3 is TGCAGCGCCGATTCAACTGACACTGAAGCTTTCTTT. This chain joins TRBV29-1 and TRBJ1-1; D remains ambiguous. V was pared by 7 bases and J by 3 bases, with 12 bases between. The CDR3 is made up of 12 amino acids. Germline lookup yields CDR1 SQVTM and CDR2 ANQGSEA.

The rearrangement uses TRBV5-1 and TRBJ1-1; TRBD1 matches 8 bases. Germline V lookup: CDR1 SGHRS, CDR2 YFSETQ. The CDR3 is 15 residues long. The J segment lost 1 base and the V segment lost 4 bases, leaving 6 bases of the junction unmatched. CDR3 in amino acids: CASSPWTGPNTEAFF. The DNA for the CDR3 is TGCGCCAGCAGCCCATGGACAGGGCCGAACACTGAAGCTTTCTTT.

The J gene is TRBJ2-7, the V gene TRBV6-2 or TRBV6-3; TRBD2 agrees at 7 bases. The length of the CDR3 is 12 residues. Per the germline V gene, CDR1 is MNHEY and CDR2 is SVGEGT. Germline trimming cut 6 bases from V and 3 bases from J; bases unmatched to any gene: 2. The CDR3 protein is CASSWDYYEQYF. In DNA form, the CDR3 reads TGTGCCAGCAGCTGGGACTACTACGAGCAGTACTTC.